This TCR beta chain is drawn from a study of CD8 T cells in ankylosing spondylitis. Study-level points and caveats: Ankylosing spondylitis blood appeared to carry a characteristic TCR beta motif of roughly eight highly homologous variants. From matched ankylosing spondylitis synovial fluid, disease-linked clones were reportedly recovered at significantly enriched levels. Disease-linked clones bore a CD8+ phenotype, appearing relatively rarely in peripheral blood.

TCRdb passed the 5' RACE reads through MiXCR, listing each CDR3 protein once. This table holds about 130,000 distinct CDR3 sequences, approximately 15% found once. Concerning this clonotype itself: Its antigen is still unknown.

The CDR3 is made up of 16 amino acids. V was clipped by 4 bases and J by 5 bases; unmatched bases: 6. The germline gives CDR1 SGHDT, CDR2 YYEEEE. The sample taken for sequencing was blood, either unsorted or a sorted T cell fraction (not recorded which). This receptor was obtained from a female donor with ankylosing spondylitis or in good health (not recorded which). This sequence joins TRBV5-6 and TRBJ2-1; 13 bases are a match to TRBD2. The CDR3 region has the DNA TGTGCCAGCAGCCAATGGGGACTAGCGGGGCACAATGAGCAGTTCTTC. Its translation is CASSQWGLAGHNEQFF. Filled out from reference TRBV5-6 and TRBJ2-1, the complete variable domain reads DAGVTQSPTHLIKTRGQQVTLRCSPKSGHDTVSWYQQALGQGPQFIFQYYEEEERQRGNFPDRFSGHQFPNYSSELNVNALLLGDSALYLCASSQWGLAGHNEQFFGPGTRLTVL.